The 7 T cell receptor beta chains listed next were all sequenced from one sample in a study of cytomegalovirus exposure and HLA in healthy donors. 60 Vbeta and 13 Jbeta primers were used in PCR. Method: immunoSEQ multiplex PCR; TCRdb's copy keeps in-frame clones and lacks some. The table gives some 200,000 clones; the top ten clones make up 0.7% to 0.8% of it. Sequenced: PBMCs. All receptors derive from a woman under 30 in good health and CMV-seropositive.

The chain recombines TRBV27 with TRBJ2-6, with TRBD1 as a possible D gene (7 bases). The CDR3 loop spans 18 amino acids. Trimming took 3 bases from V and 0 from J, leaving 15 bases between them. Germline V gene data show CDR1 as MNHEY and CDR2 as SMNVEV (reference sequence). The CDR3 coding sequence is TGTGCCAGCAGTTTTTCGGCGGGACAGCCCTCTGGGGCCAACGTCCTGACTTTC. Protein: CASSFSAGQPSGANVLTF.

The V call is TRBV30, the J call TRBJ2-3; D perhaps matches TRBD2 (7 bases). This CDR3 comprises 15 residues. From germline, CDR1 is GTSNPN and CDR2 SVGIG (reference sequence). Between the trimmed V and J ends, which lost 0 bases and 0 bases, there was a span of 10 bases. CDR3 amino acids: CAWSVGGASTDTQYF. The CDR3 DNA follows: TGTGCCTGGAGTGTGGGGGGGGCTAGCACAGATACGCAGTATTTT.

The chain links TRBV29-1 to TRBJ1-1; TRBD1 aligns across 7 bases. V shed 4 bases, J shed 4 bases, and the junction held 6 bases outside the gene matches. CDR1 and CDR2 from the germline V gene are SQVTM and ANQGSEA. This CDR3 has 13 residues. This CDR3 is CSVGPTGSTEAFF. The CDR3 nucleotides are TGCAGCGTTGGCCCGACAGGGTCCACTGAAGCTTTCTTT. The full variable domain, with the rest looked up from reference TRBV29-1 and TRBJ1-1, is SAVISQKPSRDICQRGTSLTIQCQVDSQVTMMFWYRQQPGQSLTLIATANQGSEATYESGFVIDKFPISRPNLTFSTLTVSNMSPEDSSIYLCSVGPTGSTEAFFGQGTRLTVV.

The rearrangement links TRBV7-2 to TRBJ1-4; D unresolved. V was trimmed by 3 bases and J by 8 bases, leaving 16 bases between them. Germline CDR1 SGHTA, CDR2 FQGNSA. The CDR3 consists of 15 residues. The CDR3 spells CASSFGLGGAEKLFF. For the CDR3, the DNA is TGTGCCAGCAGCTTTGGATTGGGTGGAGCGGAAAAACTGTTTTTT.

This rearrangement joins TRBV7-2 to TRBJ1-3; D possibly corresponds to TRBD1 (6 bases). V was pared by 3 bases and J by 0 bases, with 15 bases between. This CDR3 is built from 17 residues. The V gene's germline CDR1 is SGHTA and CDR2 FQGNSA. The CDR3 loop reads CASSFGTPFFSGNTIYF. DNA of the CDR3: TGTGCCAGCAGCTTCGGGACACCGTTTTTCTCTGGAAACACCATATATTTT.

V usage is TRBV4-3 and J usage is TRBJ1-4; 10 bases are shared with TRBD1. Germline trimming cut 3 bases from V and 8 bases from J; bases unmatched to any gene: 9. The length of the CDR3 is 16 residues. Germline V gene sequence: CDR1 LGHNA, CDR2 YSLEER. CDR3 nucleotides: TGCGCCAGCAGCCAGGCCCTGACAGGGGGCAGGGAAAAACTGTTTTTT. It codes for CASSQALTGGREKLFF.

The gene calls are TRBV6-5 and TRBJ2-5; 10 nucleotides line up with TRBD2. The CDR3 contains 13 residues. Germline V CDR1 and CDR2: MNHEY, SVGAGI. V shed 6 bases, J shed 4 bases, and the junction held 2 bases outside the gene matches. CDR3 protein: CASRLAGVETQYF. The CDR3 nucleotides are TGTGCCAGCAGGCTAGCGGGGGTAGAGACCCAGTACTTC.